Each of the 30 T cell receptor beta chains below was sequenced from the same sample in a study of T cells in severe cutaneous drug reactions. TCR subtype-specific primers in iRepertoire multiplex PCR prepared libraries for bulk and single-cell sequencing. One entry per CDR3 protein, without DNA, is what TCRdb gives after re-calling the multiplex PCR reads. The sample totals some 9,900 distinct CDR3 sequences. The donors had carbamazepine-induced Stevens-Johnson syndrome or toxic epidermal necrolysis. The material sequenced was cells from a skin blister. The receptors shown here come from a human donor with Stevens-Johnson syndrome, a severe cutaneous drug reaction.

The CDR3 is CSVLRVDEYEQYF. V gene TRBV29-1 combines with J gene TRBJ2-7; TCRdb outputs TRBD1, but without DNA this stays unchecked. The length of the CDR3 is 13 residues. CDR1 and CDR2 from the germline V gene are SQVTM and ANQGSEA.

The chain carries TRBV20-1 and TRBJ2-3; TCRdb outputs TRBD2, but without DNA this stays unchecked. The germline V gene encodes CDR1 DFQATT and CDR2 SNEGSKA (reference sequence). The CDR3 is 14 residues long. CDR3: CSALCGDSTDTQYF.

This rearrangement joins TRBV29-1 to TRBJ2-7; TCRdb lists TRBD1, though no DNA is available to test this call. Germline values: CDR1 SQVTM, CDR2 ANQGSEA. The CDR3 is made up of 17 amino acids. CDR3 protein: CSAAEGTGTGDSYEQYF.

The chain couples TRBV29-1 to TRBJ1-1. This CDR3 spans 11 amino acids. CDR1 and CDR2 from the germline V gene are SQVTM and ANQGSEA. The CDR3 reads CSVELGYGAFF.

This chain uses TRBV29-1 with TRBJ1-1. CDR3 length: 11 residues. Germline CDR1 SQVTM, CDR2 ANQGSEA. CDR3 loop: CSVGRGPEAFF. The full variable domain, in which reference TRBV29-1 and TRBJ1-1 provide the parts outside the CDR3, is SAVISQKPSRDICQRGTSLTIQCQVDSQVTMMFWYRQQPGQSLTLIATANQGSEATYESGFVIDKFPISRPNLTFSTLTVSNMSPEDSSIYLCSVGRGPEAFFGQGTRLTVV.

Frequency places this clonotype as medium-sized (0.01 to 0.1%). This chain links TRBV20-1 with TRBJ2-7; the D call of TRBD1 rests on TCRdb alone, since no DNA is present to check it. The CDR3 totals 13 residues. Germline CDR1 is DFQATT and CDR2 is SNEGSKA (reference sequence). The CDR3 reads CSAGTGGTYEQYF.

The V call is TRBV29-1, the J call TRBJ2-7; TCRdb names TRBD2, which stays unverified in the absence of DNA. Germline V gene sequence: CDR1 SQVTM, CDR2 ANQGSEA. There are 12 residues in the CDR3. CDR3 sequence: CSVLAGSYEQYF.

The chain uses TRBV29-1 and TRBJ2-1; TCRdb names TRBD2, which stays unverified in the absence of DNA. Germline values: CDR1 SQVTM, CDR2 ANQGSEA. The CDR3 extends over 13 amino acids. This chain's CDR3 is CSVGTSDYNEQFF.

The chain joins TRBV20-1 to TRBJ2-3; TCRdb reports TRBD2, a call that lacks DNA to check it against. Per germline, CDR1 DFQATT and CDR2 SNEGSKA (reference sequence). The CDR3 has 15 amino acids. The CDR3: CSATIRDSLTDTQYF.

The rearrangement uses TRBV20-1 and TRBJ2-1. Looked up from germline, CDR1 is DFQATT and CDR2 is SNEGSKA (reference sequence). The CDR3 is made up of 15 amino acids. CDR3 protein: CSASPTRKSYNEQFF.

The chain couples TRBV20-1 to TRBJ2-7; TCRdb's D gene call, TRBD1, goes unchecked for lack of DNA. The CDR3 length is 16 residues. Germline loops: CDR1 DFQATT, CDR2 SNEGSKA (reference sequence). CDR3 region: CSARYLGQGDPYEQYF.

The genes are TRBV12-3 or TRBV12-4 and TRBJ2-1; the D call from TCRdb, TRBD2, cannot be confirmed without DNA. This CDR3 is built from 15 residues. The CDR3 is CASTLGLALYNEQFF.

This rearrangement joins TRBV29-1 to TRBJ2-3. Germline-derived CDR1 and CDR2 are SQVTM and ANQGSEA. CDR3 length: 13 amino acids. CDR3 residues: CSVEGSGTDTQYF.

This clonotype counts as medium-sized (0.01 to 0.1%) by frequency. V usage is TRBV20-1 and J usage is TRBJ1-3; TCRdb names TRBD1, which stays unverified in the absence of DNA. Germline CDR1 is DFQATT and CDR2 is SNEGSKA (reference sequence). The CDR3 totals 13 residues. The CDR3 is CSPPGGHRNTIYF.

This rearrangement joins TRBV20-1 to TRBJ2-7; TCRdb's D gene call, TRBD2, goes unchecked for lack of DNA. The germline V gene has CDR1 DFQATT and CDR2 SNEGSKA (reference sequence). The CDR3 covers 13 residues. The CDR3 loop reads CSARFGGAYEQYF.

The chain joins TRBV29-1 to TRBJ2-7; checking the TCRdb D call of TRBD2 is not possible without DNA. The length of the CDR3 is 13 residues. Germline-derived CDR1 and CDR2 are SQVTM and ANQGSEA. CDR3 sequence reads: CSVLLAGAGEQYF.

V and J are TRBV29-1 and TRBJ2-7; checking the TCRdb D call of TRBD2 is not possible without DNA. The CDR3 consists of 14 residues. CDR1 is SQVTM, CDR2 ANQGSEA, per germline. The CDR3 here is CSVEWASGFYEQYF.

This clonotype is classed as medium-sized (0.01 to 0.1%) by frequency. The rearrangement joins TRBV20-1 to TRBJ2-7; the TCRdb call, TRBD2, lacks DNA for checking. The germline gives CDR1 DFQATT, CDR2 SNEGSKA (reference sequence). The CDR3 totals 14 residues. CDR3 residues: CSARSPGLVYEQYF.

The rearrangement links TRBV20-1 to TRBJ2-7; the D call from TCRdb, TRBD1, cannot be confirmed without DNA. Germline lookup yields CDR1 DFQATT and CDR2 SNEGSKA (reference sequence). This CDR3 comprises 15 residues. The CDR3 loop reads CSARDQVGPKDEQYF.

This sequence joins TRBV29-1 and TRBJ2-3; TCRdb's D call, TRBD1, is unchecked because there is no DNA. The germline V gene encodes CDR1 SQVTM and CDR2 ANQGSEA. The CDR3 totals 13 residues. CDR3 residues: CSVRGGREDTQYF.

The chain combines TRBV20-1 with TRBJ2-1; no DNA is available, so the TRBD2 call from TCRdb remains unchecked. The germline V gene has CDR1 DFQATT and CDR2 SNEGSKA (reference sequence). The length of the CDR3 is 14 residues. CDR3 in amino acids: CSAPKAGPNNEQFF.

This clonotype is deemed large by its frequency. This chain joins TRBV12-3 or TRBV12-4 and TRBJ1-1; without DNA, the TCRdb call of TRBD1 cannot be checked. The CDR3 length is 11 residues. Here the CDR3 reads CASSPGYEAFF.

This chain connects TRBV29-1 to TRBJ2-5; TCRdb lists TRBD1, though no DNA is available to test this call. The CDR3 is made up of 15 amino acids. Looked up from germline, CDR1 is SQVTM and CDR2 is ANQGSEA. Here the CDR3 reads CSVLKMPGGQETQYF.

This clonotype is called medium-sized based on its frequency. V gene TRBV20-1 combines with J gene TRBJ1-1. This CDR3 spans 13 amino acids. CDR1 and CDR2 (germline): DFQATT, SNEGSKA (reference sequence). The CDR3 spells CSAIAGQNTEAFF.

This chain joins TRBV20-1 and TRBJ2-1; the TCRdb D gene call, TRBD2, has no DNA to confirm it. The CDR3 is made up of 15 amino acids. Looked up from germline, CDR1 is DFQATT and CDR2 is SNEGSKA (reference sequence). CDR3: CSARRGFGAYNEQFF.

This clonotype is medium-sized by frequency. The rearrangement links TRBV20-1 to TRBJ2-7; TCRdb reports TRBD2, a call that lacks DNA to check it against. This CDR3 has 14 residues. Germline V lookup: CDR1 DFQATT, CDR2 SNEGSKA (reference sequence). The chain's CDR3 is CSALTGQAFYEQYF.

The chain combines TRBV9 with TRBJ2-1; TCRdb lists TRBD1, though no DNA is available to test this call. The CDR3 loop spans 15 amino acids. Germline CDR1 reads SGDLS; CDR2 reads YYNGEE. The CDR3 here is CASSASGATYNEQFF.

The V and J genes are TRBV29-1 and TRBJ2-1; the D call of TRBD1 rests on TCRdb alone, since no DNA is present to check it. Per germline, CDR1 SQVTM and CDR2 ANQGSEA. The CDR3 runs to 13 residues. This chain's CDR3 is CSVVGARGDEQFF.

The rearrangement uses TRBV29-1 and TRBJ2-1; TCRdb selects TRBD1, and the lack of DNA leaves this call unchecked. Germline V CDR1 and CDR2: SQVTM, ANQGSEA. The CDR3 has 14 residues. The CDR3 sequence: CSAIAPSSYNEQFF.

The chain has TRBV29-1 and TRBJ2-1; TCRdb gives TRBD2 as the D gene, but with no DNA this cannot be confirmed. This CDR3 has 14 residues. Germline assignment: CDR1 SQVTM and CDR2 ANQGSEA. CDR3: CSVRTSGNYNEQFF.